This TCR beta chain was documented in a study of CD8+CD57+ T cells in acquired aplastic anemia (dated by TCRdb to about 2018). Study-level background: DNA extracted from sorted CD4+ and CD8+ cells had a mean of approximately 3.5 ug, with a range of about 0.19 to 27.4 ug.

Unmatched junction bases come to 8, with V trimmed by 6 bases and J by 4 bases. CDR1 and CDR2 are drawn from the germline V gene: ENHRY, SYGVKD. The CDR3 spans 14 residues, from the cysteine through the phenylalanine. Kept here is only the CDR3 DNA, which spans 42 bases and is read in frame from base 1. Broader findings and caveats from the paper: Between patients and healthy controls, no significant difference in CD8+ Simpson's diversity was found (P=0.060). Roughly 29 CD8+ CDR3 sequences were shared between patients and controls but appeared highly expressed in patients and within their immunodominant clones.

A word on this clonotype: Its cognate antigen has yet to be identified. No base qualities exist here, and no much larger clone lies one base off it.

Genomic DNA was used as template for profiling of TCR beta VDJ combinations and CDR3 sequences. An Illumina HiSeq 2000 was used for TCR repertoire sequencing. As for how the authors treated the data: Repertoires were assessed using TRBV/TRBJ rearrangement plots, CDR3 size and DJ length profiles, and Simpson's diversity index. The immunodominant clone was defined as the most abundant DNA sequence in deep sequencing data. CDR3 amino acid sequences were screened for sharing across subjects and compared with published repertoires and the VDJdb database. The public reads were run again by TCRdb, first through fastp at Q25 and then through MiXCR, and only productive beta chains were kept. Records with the same CDR3 protein are collapsed into one entry carrying the most frequent genes and DNA. These V and J calls rely on TCRdb rather than the paper's analysis. The sample table records 250,000 to 350,000 distinct CDR3 sequences; 55% to 60% of these occur just once. The ten largest clones capture less than 9.5% of the sample.

In this study, sorted CD4+ and CD8+ T cells from the blood of healthy subjects and of severe aplastic anemia patients had their TCR repertoires deep-sequenced. Ficoll-Paque density gradient centrifugation was used to isolate peripheral blood mononuclear cells. Before DNA extraction, CD4+ and CD8+ T cells were sorted by FACS or by magnetic beads. The sample taken for sequencing was sorted CD4+, CD8+, or CD8+CD57+ T cells (not recorded which) from PBMCs. This receptor was identified in a human donor with severe aplastic anemia or a healthy control (not recorded which). Here the chain combines TRBV10-3 and TRBJ2-7; 8 central nucleotides agree with TRBD1. This receptor has the CDR3 CAIRPGTGPYEQYF. DNA sequence: TGTGCCATCAGGCCCGGGACAGGACCTTACGAGCAGTACTTC.